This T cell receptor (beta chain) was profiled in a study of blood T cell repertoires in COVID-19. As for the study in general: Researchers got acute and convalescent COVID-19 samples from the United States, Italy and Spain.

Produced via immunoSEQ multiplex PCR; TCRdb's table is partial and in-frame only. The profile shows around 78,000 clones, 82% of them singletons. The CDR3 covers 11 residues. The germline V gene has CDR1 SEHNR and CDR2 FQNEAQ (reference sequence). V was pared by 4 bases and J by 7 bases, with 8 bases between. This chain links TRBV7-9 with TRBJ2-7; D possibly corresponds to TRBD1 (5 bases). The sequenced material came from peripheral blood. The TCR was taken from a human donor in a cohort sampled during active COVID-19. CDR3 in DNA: TGTGCCAGCAGCTCCGCAGGGGAGCAGTACTTC. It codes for CASSSAGEQYF.